Below, 22 T cell receptor beta chains from the same sample are listed, as sequenced in a study of T cell changes during pregnancy in multiple sclerosis. Profiling relied on immunoSEQ multiplex PCR, and the TCRdb table lists in-frame clones only, not all of them. Among about 31,000 clones listed, roughly 87% were seen once. The sample consisted of CD8+ T cells from peripheral blood mononuclear cells, taken before pregnancy. These receptors came from a female donor with multiple sclerosis, enrolled in a pregnancy study.

The chain is built from TRBV30 and TRBJ1-1, with no clear D. Trimming took 3 bases from V and 6 from J, leaving 17 bases between them. This CDR3 has 14 amino acids. Looked up from germline, CDR1 is GTSNPN and CDR2 is SVGIG (reference sequence). The CDR3 reads CAWSGTVMAAEAFF. The CDR3 bases are TGTGCCTGGAGCGGAACTGTTATGGCGGCTGAAGCTTTCTTT.

The rearrangement uses TRBV7-6 and TRBJ2-5; a possible D gene is TRBD2 (5 bases). The CDR3 length is 13 residues. Germline assignment: CDR1 SGHVS and CDR2 FNYEAQ. The V end lost 1 base, the J end lost 5 bases, and 8 bases lay between the germline ends. The CDR3 sequence is CASSLDPGETQYF. CDR3 DNA sequence: TGTGCCAGCAGCTTAGATCCGGGGGAGACCCAGTACTTC.

This clone is labeled as medium-sized (0.01 to 0.1%). The gene calls are TRBV7-3 and TRBJ1-1; unclear D gene. The CDR3 length is 13 residues. Trimming shortened V by 2 bases and J by 3 bases, and 7 bases separated the two germline ends. Looked up from germline, CDR1 is SGHTA and CDR2 is FQGTGA. The DNA for the CDR3 is TGTGCCAGCAGCTTAGCACATTACACTGAAGCTTTCTTT. Translation gives CASSLAHYTEAFF.

The chain joins TRBV6-4 to TRBJ2-1; D might be TRBD2 (7 bases). The CDR3 consists of 15 residues. Germline V gene sequence: CDR1 MRHNA, CDR2 SNTAGT. V dropped 6 bases and J dropped 4 bases, with 16 bases sitting between them. The CDR3 spells CASRPEGGDYNEQFF. DNA of the CDR3: TGTGCCAGCAGGCCCGAAGGGGGGGATTACAATGAGCAGTTCTTC.

The chain combines TRBV6-6 with TRBJ2-1; TRBD1 aligns across 9 bases. Germline-derived CDR1 and CDR2 are MNHNY and SVGAGI (reference sequence). CDR3 length: 13 amino acids. With 5 bases clipped from V and 6 bases from J, the junction kept 2 bases outside the gene matches. The CDR3, as DNA: TGTGCCAGCAGTGGGACAGGGTCCAATGAGCAGTTCTTC. Translating it yields CASSGTGSNEQFF.

The gene calls are TRBV27 and TRBJ2-1; D is possibly TRBD1 (6 bases). The CDR3 is made up of 12 amino acids. Looked up from germline, CDR1 is MNHEY and CDR2 is SMNVEV (reference sequence). V was pared by 8 bases and J by 15 bases, with 20 bases between. CDR3 protein: CASRNTGLGLFF. Written as DNA, the CDR3 is TGTGCCAGCCGGAACACAGGGTTAGGTCTGTTCTTC.

The gene calls are TRBV28 and TRBJ2-1; the D is unclear. Trimming left V 2 bases short and J 6 bases short, with 8 bases between. The CDR3 consists of 13 residues. CDR1 and CDR2 from the germline V gene are MDHEN and SYDVKM. The CDR3 sequence is CASSLALGNEQFF. The CDR3 DNA follows: TGTGCCAGCAGTTTAGCCCTAGGCAATGAGCAGTTCTTC.

The chain employs TRBV5-6 and TRBJ2-7; TRBD1 is a possible D gene (5 bases). Germline CDR1 and CDR2: SGHDT and YYEEEE. The CDR3 is made up of 16 amino acids. V was clipped by 0 bases and J by 6 bases, with 19 bases between them. The CDR3 bases are TGTGCCAGCAGCTTGGTGACAGCAGGCCTCCAGGGCGAGCAGTACTTC. Translation: CASSLVTAGLQGEQYF.

Only one count was recorded for this clone. The rearrangement links TRBV6-4 to TRBJ2-1; 12 nucleotides line up with TRBD2. Germline V gives CDR1 MRHNA, CDR2 SNTAGT. J lost 8 bases, V lost 4 bases, and 3 bases had no gene match. The CDR3 spans 14 residues. CDR3 residues: CASSATSGSDEQFF. For the CDR3, the DNA is TGTGCCAGCAGTGCGACTAGCGGGAGTGATGAGCAGTTCTTC.

The chain is built from TRBV28 and TRBJ2-7; maybe TRBD2 (6 bases). The CDR3 is 13 amino acids. The germline gives CDR1 MDHEN, CDR2 SYDVKM. Trimming took 5 bases from V and 5 from J, leaving 13 bases between them. The CDR3 nucleotides are TGTGCCAGCAGTCTTCTCTCTAGCGACGAGCAGTACTTC. Translating gives CASSLLSSDEQYF.

The chain combines TRBV12-5 with TRBJ1-1; the match to TRBD1 covers 7 bases. Germline CDR1 and CDR2: LGHNT and FRNRAP. The CDR3 runs to 18 residues. Germline trimming cut 0 bases from V and 1 base from J; bases unmatched to any gene: 11. The CDR3 DNA is TGTGCTAGTGGTTTGGTACTGAGGGACAGAGAACAGAACACTGAAGCTTTCTTT. Translated: CASGLVLRDREQNTEAFF. The variable domain in full, completed from reference TRBV12-5 and TRBJ1-1, reads DARVTQTPRHKVTEMGQEVTMRCQPILGHNTVFWYRQTMMQGLELLAYFRNRAPLDDSGMPKDRFSAEMPDATLATLKIQPSEPRDSAVYFCASGLVLRDREQNTEAFFGQGTRLTVV.

This clone was counted a single time. The chain has TRBV14 and TRBJ1-1, with D tentatively TRBD1 (6 bases). The V gene's germline CDR1 is SGHDN and CDR2 FVKESK. This CDR3 spans 16 amino acids. Trimming shortened V by 5 bases and J by 4 bases, and 20 bases separated the two germline ends. CDR3 DNA: TGTGCCAGCAGCGCCCGTGGGGACATCAGGGCCACTGAAGCTTTCTTT. It is translated as CASSARGDIRATEAFF.

The table lists this clone with a few counts. The rearrangement links TRBV6-6 to TRBJ1-1, with D unclear. The CDR3 extends over 12 amino acids. Between the trimmed V and J ends, which lost 7 bases and 0 bases, there was a span of 6 bases. Germline V lookup: CDR1 MNHNY, CDR2 SVGAGI (reference sequence). CDR3 loop: CASISLNTEAFF. CDR3 DNA sequence: TGTGCCAGCATTTCGTTGAACACTGAAGCTTTCTTT.

This clone was found once. The chain has TRBV6-1 and TRBJ2-1, with D perhaps TRBD1 (5 bases). The CDR3 spans 14 residues. The ends were cut back, 1 base at V and 3 bases at J, with 7 bases in the middle. CDR1 is MNHNS, CDR2 SASEGT, per germline. The CDR3 reads CASSEEGIYNEQFF. CDR3 DNA: TGTGCCAGCAGTGAAGAGGGGATCTACAATGAGCAGTTCTTC.

The chain combines TRBV6-5 with TRBJ1-3; 8 bases are shared with TRBD1. There are 14 residues in the CDR3. In germline, CDR1 is MNHEY, CDR2 SVGAGI. The ends lost 5 bases at V and 8 bases at J; junction bases unmatched: 8. CDR3 DNA: TGTGCCAGCAGTCACAGGGGGTCTCCGGACACCATATATTTT. Amino acids: CASSHRGSPDTIYF.

This clone is labeled as medium-sized. The V and J genes are TRBV7-9 and TRBJ1-1; 10 nucleotides match TRBD1. J was trimmed by 6 bases and V by 1 base; bases with no gene match: 5. Looked up from germline, CDR1 is SEHNR and CDR2 is FQNEAQ (reference sequence). CDR3 length: 15 residues. CDR3 region: CASSLGGQGSPEAFF. CDR3 DNA: TGTGCCAGCAGCTTAGGGGGACAGGGGAGCCCTGAAGCTTTCTTT.

This chain connects TRBV4-2 to TRBJ2-7; D unclear. The germline gives CDR1 LGHNA, CDR2 YNFKEQ. Trimming cost V 0 bases and J 5 bases, with 2 bases left between them. The CDR3 sequence is 11 residues long. CDR3 nucleotides: TGTGCCAGCAGCCAAGACGACGAGCAGTACTTC. This gives the protein CASSQDDEQYF.

The rearrangement joins TRBV5-1 to TRBJ2-7, with 8 bases matching TRBD2. V shed 4 bases, J shed 6 bases, and the junction held 9 bases outside the gene matches. Per germline, CDR1 SGHRS and CDR2 YFSETQ. The CDR3 extends over 14 amino acids. Here the CDR3 reads CASSVGGEDREQYF. DNA for the CDR3: TGCGCCAGCAGCGTCGGGGGGGAGGATCGCGAGCAGTACTTC.

In its sample, this clone was seen a few times. The rearrangement joins TRBV2 to TRBJ1-5; D is uncertain. The V end was cut by 1 base, the J end by 0 bases, with 13 bases between. In germline, CDR1 is SNHLY, CDR2 FYNNEI. This CDR3 has 17 residues. DNA of the CDR3: TGTGCCAGCAGTGAAGTGGTGGAGGACCCTAGCAATCAGCCCCAGCATTTT. Translated, it gives CASSEVVEDPSNQPQHF. Full variable domain (remainder filled in from reference TRBV2 and TRBJ1-5): EPEVTQTPSHQVTQMGQEVILRCVPISNHLYFYWYRQILGQKVEFLVSFYNNEISEKSEIFDDQFSVERPDGSNFTLKIRSTKLEDSAMYFCASSEVVEDPSNQPQHFGDGTRLSIL.

This chain uses TRBV7-8 with TRBJ2-1; tentative D call: TRBD1 (6 bases). The CDR3 contains 17 residues. The V end was cut by 1 base, the J end by 0 bases, with 13 bases between. The germline gives CDR1 SGHVS, CDR2 FQNEAQ. DNA for the CDR3: TGTGCCAGCAGCTTAGTACAGGGCCGGAGCTCCTACAATGAGCAGTTCTTC. This sequence encodes CASSLVQGRSSYNEQFF.

The rearrangement links TRBV9 to TRBJ2-3, with a weak D call TRBD1 (9 bases). The germline V gene has CDR1 SGDLS and CDR2 YYNGEE. Trimming stripped 4 bases from V and 4 bases from J, with 25 bases between. The CDR3 is 18 amino acids. The chain's CDR3 is CASSRRGGTGTPADTQYF. As DNA, the CDR3 is TGTGCCAGCAGCAGACGCGGGGGGACAGGGACCCCCGCAGATACGCAGTATTTT.

The chain is built from TRBV28 and TRBJ2-1, with D perhaps TRBD2 (5 bases). The CDR3 sequence is 15 residues long. Between the trimmed V and J ends, which lost 3 bases and 2 bases, there was a span of 11 bases. In germline, CDR1 is MDHEN, CDR2 SYDVKM. CDR3 DNA: TGTGCCAGCAGTTTTGGCCTAGCAACCTACAATGAGCAGTTCTTC. This translates into CASSFGLATYNEQFF.